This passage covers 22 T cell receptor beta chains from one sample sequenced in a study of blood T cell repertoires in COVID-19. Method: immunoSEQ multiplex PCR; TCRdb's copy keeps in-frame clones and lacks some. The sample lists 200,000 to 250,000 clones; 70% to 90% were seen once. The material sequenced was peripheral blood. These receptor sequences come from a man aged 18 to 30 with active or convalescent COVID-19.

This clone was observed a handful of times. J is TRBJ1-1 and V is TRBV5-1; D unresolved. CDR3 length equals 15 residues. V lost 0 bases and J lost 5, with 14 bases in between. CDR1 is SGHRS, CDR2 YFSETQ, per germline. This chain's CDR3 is CASSLEEGGGTEAFF. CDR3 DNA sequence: TGCGCCAGCAGCTTGGAGGAGGGCGGCGGGACTGAAGCTTTCTTT.

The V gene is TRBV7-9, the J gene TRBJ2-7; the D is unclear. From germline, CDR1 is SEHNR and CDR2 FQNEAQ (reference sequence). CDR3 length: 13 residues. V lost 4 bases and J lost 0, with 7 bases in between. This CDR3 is CASSSSLSYEQYF. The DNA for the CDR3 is TGTGCCAGCAGCTCTTCACTCTCCTACGAGCAGTACTTC.

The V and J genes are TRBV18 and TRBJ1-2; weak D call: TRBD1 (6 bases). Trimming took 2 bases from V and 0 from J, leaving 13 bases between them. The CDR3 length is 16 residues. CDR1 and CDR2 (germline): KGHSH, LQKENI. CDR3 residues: CASSPRPDSTNYGYTF. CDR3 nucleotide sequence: TGTGCCAGCTCACCAAGGCCGGACAGCACTAACTATGGCTACACCTTC. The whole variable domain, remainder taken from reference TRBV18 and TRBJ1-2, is NAGVMQNPRHLVRRRGQEARLRCSPMKGHSHVYWYRQLPEEGLKFMVYLQKENIIDESGMPKERFSAEFPKEGPSILRIQQVVRGDSAAYFCASSPRPDSTNYGYTFGSGTRLTVV.

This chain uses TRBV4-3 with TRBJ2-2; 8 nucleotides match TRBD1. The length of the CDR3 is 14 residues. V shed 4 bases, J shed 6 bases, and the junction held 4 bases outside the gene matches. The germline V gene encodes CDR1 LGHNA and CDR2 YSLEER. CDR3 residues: CASSPGGDAGELFF. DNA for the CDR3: TGCGCCAGCAGCCCAGGGGGCGATGCCGGGGAGCTGTTTTTT.

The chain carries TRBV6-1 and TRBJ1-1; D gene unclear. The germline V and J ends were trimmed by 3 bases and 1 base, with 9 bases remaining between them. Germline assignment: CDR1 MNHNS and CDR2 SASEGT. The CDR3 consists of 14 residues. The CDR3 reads CASSELGRNTEAFF. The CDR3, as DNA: TGTGCCAGCAGTGAGTTGGGCAGGAACACTGAAGCTTTCTTT.

The CDR3 region has the DNA TGCGCCAGCAGCCCGGGACAGAATCAGCCCCAGCATTTT. As protein: CASSPGQNQPQHF. The V call is TRBV5-1, the J call TRBJ1-5; 7 bases match TRBD1. CDR3 length: 13 amino acids. V lost 4 bases, J lost 4 bases, and 2 bases stayed unmatched. CDR1 is SGHRS, CDR2 YFSETQ, per germline.

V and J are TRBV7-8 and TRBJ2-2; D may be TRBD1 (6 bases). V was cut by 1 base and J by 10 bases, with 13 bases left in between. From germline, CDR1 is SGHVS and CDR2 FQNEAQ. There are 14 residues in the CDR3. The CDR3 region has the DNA TGTGCCAGCAGCTTAGGTGCAGGGGCAATGGAGCTGTTTTTT. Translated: CASSLGAGAMELFF.

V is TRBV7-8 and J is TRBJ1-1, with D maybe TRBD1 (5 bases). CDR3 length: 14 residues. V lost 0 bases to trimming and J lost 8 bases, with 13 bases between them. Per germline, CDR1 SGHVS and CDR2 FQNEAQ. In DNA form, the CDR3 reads TGTGCCAGCAGCTTAGCGGAGATTCGGACAGAAGCTTTCTTT. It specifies CASSLAEIRTEAFF.

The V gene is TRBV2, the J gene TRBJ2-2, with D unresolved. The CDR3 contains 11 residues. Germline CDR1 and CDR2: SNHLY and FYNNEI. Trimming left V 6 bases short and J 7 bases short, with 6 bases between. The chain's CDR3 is CASRSIGELFF. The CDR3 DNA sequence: TGTGCCAGCAGGTCTATCGGGGAGCTGTTTTTT.

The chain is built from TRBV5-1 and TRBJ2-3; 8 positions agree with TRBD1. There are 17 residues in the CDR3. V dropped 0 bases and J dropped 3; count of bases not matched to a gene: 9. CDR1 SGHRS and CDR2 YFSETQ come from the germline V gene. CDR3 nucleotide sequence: TGCGCCAGCAGCTTGGATCCACCAGGGGGCGCTACAGATACGCAGTATTTT. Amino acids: CASSLDPPGGATDTQYF.

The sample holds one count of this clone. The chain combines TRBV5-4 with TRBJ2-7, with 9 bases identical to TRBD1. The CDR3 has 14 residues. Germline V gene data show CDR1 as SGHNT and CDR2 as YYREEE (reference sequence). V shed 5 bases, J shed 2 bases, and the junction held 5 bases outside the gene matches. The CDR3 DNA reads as TGTGCCAGCAGGGGACAGGGAGGTCCCTACGAGCAGTACTTC. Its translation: CASRGQGGPYEQYF.

CDR3 sequence: CASSLAVSRELEQYF. CDR3 bases: TGTGCCAGCAGCTTAGCCGTTTCGCGGGAGCTCGAGCAGTACTTC. V gene TRBV7-8 combines with J gene TRBJ2-7, with 7 bases identical to TRBD2. In germline, CDR1 is SGHVS, CDR2 FQNEAQ. With 0 bases clipped from V and 6 bases from J, the junction kept 8 bases outside the gene matches. The CDR3 runs 15 residues. The full variable domain, rest sourced from reference TRBV7-8 and TRBJ2-7, is GAGVSQSPRYKVAKRGQDVALRCDPISGHVSLFWYQQALGQGPEFLTYFQNEAQLDKSGLPSDRFFAERPEGSVSTLKIQRTQQEDSAVYLCASSLAVSRELEQYFGPGTRLTVT.

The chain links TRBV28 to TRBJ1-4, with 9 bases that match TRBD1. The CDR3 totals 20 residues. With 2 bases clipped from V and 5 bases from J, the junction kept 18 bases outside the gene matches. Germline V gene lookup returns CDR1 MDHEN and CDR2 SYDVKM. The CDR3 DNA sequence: TGTGCCAGCAGTTTAGGACAGGGGATTTACTCAACGAGCGGCAATGAAAAACTGTTTTTT. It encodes CASSLGQGIYSTSGNEKLFF.

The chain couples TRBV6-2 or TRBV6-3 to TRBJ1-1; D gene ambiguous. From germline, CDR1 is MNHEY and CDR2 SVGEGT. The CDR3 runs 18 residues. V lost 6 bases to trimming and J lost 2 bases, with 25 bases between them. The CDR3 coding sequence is TGTGCCAGCAGCTTATACACCGGGAACTTGAGAACAAACACTGAAGCTTTCTTT. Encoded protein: CASSLYTGNLRTNTEAFF.

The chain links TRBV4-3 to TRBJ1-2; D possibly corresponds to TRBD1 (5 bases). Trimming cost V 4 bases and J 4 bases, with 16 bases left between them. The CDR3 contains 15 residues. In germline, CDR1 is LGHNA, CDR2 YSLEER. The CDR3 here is CASSPAGGNGYGYTF. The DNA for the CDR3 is TGCGCCAGCAGCCCTGCCGGGGGGAACGGCTATGGCTACACCTTC.

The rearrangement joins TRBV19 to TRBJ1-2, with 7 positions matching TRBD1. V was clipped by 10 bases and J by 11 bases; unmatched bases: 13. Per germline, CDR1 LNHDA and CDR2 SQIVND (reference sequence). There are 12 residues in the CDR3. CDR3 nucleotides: TGTGCCACTTTATCGGACAGGCTCTTATACACCTTC. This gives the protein CATLSDRLLYTF. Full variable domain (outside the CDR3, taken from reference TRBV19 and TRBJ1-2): DGGITQSPKYLFRKEGQNVTLSCEQNLNHDAMYWYRQDPGQGLRLIYYSQIVNDFQKGDIAEGYSVSREKKESFPLTVTSAQKNPTAFYLCATLSDRLLYTFGSGTRLTVV.

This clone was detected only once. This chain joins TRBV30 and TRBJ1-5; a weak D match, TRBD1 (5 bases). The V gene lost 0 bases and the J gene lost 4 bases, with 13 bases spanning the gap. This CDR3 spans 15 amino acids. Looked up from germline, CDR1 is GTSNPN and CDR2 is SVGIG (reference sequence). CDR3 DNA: TGTGCCTGGAGTGTACCCGGGACTGCGAATCAGCCCCAGCATTTT. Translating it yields CAWSVPGTANQPQHF.

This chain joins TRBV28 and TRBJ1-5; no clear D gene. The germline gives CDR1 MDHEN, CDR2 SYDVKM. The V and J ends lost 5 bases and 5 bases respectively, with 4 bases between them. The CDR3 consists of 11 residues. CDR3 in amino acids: CASSVDQPQHF. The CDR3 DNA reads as TGTGCCAGCAGTGTAGATCAGCCCCAGCATTTT.

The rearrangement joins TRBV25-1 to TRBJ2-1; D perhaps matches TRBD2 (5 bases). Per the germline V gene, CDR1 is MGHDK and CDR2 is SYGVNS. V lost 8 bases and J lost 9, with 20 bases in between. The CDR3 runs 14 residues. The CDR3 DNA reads TGTGCCAGCTCGGCGAGGGCCCTCTTAGGTGAGCAGTTCTTC. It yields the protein CASSARALLGEQFF.

The CDR3 spells CASSFFAGQNYGYTF. As DNA, the CDR3 is TGTGCCAGCAGCTTTTTCGCAGGGCAGAACTATGGCTACACCTTC. The chain combines TRBV7-9 with TRBJ1-2; a possible D gene is TRBD1 (5 bases). The germline gives CDR1 SEHNR, CDR2 FQNEAQ (reference sequence). The germline V and J ends were trimmed by 3 bases and 2 bases, with 13 bases remaining between them. CDR3 length equals 15 residues.

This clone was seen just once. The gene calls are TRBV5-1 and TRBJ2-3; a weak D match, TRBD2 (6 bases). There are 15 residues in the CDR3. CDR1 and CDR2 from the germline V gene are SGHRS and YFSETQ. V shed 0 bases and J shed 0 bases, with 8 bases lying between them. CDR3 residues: CASSLAGGSTDTQYF. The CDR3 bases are TGCGCCAGCAGCTTGGCCGGGGGAAGCACAGATACGCAGTATTTT.

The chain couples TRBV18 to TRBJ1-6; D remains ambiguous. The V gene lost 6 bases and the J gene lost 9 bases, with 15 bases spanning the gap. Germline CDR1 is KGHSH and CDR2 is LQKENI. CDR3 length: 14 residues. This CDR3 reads CASSQDFQGSPLHF. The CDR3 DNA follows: TGTGCCAGCTCCCAAGACTTTCAAGGTTCACCCCTCCACTTT.